This T cell receptor beta chain was obtained from a study of somatic mutations in cytotoxic T cells in rheumatoid arthritis (dated by TCRdb to 2016 to 2017). For context, the study as a whole: Right after diagnosis and prior to the start of any treatment, under 35 ml EDTA of peripheral blood was drawn from patients. Some T-cell populations stained with V beta antibodies were sorted by flow on a FACSAria II or Sony SH800 to nearly 100% purity, with sorted V beta1+ cells additionally subjected to TCRB sequencing. In newly diagnosed rheumatoid arthritis without treatment, the study examined if expanded CD8+ T-cell clones harbor somatic mutations, relying on TCRB deep sequencing to characterize clonality. A total of 65 rheumatoid arthritis patients and about 21 healthy controls underwent TCRB deep sequencing. Patient and control groups had essentially identical median ages.

Points on this clone: No antigen is known for it. The sample holds no much larger clone one base away, and base qualities are not on file.

Genomic DNA underwent TCRB CDR3 sequencing using the immunoSEQ assay. The authors processed their data as follows. When patient CD8+ clones exceeding 1% were checked against published virus-specific TCRB sequences, only a few matched. Analyses were restricted to productive TCRB rearrangements. Clonality was expressed as a Shannon entropy-based productive clonality index, with each clone defined by a unique TCRB CDR3 sequence. To calculate repertoire overlap between two samples, the template counts of each clone were considered relative to each sample's total templates. V-gene usage measured by flow cytometry correlated with TCRB sequencing V-gene usage, with a Spearman r of around 0.62. The source is immuneACCESS, and TCRdb retained only in-frame sequences with V and J called. Part of the clones is not carried over; for the studies checked, unresolved V genes explain less than half of this, and the remainder is unexplained. V, J and clone size are those of that table, while D and trimming were read from the DNA. This sample gives 17,000 or so clones in total; over 60% of them show up just once. The ten largest clones represent about 5% of the sample.

On an AutoMACS, CD4+ and CD8+ cells were isolated via positive magnetic bead selection, and their purity was verified by flow cytometry. A TCR V beta antibody panel was used in flow cytometry to screen first for clonal expansions, which were then characterized by TCRB deep sequencing of sorted CD8+ fractions. Ficoll-Paque PLUS density gradient separation was used to isolate peripheral blood mononuclear cells. DNA was extracted from CD4-enriched, CD8-enriched or PBMC samples with Nucleospin Tissue or Tissue XS kits and quantified with a Qubit 2.0 fluorometer. What the authors observed across the whole study: Healthy controls showed no age-related increase in CD8+ clonality, whereas patients did (Spearman r ~ 0.49). In about an eighth of the roughly 65 patients, more than 20% of CD8+ cells belonged to the largest CD8+ clone, while several identical CD8+ TCRB sequences were shared between blood and synovial fluid. No adjustment for multiple comparisons was made for the slight TRBV07 underrepresentation in patients. CD8+ T-cell clonality in rheumatoid arthritis patients was not significantly different from that in age-matched healthy controls. It was unknown which antigens the expanded CD8+ clones targeted, and their absence from virus-specific databases did not exclude viral specificity.

CDR3 length: 14 amino acids, cysteine to phenylalanine. Of the read, only the CDR3 DNA is kept; its 42 bases are in frame from base 1. According to the germline V gene (reference sequence), CDR1 reads SGHNT and CDR2 reads YYREEE. Trimming at the junction amounts to 0 bases on V and 8 bases on J, and the germline ends lie 14 bases apart. The TCR sequence derives from an adult with rheumatoid arthritis. The chain joins TRBV5-4 to TRBJ1-2, with no confident D gene call. The source material was CD8+ T cells sorted from blood. The CDR3 corresponds to CASSLGGRVDGYTF. The DNA is TGTGCCAGCAGCTTGGGCGGCCGTGTTGACGGCTACACCTTC.